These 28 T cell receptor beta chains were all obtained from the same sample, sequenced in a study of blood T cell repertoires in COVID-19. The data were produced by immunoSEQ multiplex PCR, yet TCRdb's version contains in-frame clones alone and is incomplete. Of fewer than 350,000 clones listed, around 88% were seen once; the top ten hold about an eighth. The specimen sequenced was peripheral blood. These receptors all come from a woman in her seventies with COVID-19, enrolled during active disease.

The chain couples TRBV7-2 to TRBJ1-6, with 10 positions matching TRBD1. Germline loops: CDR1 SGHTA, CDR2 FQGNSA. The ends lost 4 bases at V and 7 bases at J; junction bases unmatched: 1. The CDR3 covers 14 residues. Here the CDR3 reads CASSWTGGNSPLHF. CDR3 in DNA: TGTGCCAGCAGCTGGACAGGGGGAAATTCACCCCTCCACTTT. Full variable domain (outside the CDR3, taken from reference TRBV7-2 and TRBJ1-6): GAGVSQSPSNKVTEKGKDVELRCDPISGHTALYWYRQSLGQGLEFLIYFQGNSAPDKSGLPSDRFSAERTGGSVSTLTIQRTQQEDSAVYLCASSWTGGNSPLHFGNGTRLTVT.

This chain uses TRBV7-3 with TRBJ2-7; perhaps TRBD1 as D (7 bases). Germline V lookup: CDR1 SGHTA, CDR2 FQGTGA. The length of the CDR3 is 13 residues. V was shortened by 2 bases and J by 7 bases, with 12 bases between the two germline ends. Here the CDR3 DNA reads TGTGCCAGCAGCTTAGGAGGGGGCGGAGAGCAGTACTTC. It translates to CASSLGGGGEQYF.

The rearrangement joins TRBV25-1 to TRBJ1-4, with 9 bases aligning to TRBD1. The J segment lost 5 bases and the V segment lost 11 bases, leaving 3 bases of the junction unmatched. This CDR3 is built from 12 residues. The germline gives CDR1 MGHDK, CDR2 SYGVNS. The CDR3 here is CAAGTGNEKLFF. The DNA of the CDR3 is TGTGCCGCCGGGACAGGGAATGAAAAACTGTTTTTT.

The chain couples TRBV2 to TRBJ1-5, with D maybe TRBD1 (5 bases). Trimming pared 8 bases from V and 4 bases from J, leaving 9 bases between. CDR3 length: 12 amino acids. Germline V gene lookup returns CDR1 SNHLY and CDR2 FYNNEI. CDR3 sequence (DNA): TGTGCCAGCGGCCGACAGAATCAGCCCCAGCATTTT. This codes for CASGRQNQPQHF. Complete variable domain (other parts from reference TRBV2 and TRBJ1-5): EPEVTQTPSHQVTQMGQEVILRCVPISNHLYFYWYRQILGQKVEFLVSFYNNEISEKSEIFDDQFSVERPDGSNFTLKIRSTKLEDSAMYFCASGRQNQPQHFGDGTRLSIL.

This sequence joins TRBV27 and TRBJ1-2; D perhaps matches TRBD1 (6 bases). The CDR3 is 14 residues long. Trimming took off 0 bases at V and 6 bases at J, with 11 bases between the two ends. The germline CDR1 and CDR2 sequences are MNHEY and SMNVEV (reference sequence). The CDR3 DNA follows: TGTGCCAGCAGTTTATCAGGGGGTAGCAATGGCTACACCTTC. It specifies CASSLSGGSNGYTF.

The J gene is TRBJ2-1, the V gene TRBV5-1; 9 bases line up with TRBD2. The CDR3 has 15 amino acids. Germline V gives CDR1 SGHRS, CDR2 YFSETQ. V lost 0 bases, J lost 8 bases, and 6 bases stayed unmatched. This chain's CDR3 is CASSLAGTSLDEQFF. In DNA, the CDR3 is TGCGCCAGCAGCTTGGCAGGGACTAGCTTGGATGAGCAGTTCTTC.

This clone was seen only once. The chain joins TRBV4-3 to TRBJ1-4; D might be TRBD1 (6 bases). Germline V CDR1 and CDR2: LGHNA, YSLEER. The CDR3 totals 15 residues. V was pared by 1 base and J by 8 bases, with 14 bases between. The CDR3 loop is CASSQAEQGREKLFF. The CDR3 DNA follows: TGCGCCAGCAGCCAAGCTGAACAGGGAAGGGAAAAACTGTTTTTT.

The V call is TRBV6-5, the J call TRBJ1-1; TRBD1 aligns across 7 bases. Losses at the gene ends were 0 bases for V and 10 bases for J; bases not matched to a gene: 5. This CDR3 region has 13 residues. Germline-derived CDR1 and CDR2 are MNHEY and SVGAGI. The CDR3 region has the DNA TGTGCCAGCAGTTACTCGAGGGGGCTCGCAGCTTTCTTT. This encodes CASSYSRGLAAFF.

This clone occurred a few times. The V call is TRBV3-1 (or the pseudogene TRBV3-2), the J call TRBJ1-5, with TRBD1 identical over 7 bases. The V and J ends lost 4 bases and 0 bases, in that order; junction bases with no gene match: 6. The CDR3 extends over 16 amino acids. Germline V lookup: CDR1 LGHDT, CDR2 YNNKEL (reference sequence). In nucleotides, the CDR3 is TGTGCCAGCAGCCCGGGGGACAGCGTTAGCAATCAGCCCCAGCATTTT. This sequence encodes CASSPGDSVSNQPQHF.

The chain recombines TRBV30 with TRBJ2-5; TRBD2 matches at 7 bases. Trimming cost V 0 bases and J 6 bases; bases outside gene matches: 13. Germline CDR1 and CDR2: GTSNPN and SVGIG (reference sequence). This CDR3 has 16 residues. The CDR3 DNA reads TGTGCCTGGAGTGTAGCGGGGCTAAACTGGCGAAAGACCCAGTACTTC. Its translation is CAWSVAGLNWRKTQYF.

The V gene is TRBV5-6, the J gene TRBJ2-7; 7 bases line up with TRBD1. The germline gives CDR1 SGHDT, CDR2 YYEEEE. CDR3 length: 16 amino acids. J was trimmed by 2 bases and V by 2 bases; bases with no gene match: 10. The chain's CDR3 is CASSFLTTGWAYEQYF. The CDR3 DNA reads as TGTGCCAGCAGCTTTCTGACGACAGGGTGGGCCTACGAGCAGTACTTC. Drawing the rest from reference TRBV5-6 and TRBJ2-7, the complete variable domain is DAGVTQSPTHLIKTRGQQVTLRCSPKSGHDTVSWYQQALGQGPQFIFQYYEEEERQRGNFPDRFSGHQFPNYSSELNVNALLLGDSALYLCASSFLTTGWAYEQYFGPGTRLTVT.

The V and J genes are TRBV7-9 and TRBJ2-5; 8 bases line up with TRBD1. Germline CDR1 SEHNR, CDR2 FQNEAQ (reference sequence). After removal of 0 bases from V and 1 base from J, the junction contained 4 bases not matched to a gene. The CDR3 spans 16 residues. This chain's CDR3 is CASSLAGDRPQETQYF. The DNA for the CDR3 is TGTGCCAGCAGCTTAGCCGGGGACAGGCCCCAAGAGACCCAGTACTTC. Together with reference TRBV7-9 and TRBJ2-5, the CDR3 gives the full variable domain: DTGVSQNPRHKITKRGQNVTFRCDPISEHNRLYWYRQTLGQGPEFLTYFQNEAQLEKSRLLSDRFSAERPKGSFSTLEIQRTEQGDSAMYLCASSLAGDRPQETQYFGPGTRLLVL.

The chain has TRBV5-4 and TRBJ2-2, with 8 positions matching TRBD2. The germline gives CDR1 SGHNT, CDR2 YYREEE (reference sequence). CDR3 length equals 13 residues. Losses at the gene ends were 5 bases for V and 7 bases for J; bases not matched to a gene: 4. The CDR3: CASSRGGGGELFF. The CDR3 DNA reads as TGTGCCAGCAGTCGGGGGGGCGGCGGGGAGCTGTTTTTT.

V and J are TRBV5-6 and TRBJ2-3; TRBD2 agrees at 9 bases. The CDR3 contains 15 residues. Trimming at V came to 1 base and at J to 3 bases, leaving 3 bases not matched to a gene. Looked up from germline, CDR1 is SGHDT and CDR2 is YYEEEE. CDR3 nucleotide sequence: TGTGCCAGCAGCTTGAGCGGGGGGCTAACAGATACGCAGTATTTT. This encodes CASSLSGGLTDTQYF.

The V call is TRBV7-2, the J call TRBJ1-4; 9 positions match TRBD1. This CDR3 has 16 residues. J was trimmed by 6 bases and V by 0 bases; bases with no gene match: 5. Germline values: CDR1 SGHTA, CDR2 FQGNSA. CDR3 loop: CASSLAQGQGDEKLFF. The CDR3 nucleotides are TGTGCCAGCAGCTTAGCGCAGGGACAGGGCGATGAAAAACTGTTTTTT.

The CDR3 DNA reads as TGTGCCACCAGTGATCCAACAGGACAACTACAAGAGACCCAGTACTTC. Its protein product is CATSDPTGQLQETQYF. This sequence joins TRBV24-1 and TRBJ2-5; a possible D gene is TRBD1 (5 bases). There are 16 residues in the CDR3. Trimming stripped 3 bases from V and 2 bases from J, with 15 bases between. The germline V gene encodes CDR1 KGHDR and CDR2 SFDVKD.

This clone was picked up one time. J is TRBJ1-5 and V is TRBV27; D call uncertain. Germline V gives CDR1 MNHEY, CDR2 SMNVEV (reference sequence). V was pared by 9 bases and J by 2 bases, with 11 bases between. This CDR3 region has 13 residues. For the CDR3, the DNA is TGTGCCAGGAAACGGGTTGGCAATCAGCCCCAGCATTTT. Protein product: CARKRVGNQPQHF.

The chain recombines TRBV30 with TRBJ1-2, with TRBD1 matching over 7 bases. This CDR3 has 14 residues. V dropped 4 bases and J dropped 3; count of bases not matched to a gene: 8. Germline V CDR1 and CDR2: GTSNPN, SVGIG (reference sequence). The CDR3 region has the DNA TGTGCCTGGATCGGGTCAGGGGGAGACTATGGCTACACCTTC. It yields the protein CAWIGSGGDYGYTF. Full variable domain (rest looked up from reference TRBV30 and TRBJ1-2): SQTIHQWPATLVQPVGSPLSLECTVEGTSNPNLYWYRQAAGRGLQLLFYSVGIGQISSEVPQNLSASRPQDRQFILSSKKLLLSDSGFYLCAWIGSGGDYGYTFGSGTRLTVV.

The CDR3 reads CASSRRTERLMNTEAFF. The DNA for the CDR3 is TGTGCCAGCAGCCGGAGGACAGAGCGGCTTATGAACACTGAAGCTTTCTTT. The chain uses TRBV5-6 and TRBJ1-1; D may be TRBD1 (6 bases). This CDR3 is 17 amino acids long. Germline V gives CDR1 SGHDT, CDR2 YYEEEE. With 4 bases removed from V and 0 bases from J, the gap between germline ends came to 19 bases.

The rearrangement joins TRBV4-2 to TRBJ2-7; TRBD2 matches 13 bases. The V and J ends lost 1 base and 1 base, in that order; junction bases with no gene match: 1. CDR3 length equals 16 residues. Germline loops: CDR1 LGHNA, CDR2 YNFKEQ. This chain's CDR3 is CASSQGLAGGSYEQYF. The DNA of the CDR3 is TGTGCCAGCAGCCAAGGACTAGCGGGGGGATCCTACGAGCAGTACTTC.

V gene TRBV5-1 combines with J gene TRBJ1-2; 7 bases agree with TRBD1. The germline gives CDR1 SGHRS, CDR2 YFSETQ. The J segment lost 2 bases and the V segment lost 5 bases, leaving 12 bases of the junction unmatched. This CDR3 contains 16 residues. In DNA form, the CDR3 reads TGCGCCAGCAGGCATGGCTACAGGGGAAGGAACTATGGCTACACCTTC. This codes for CASRHGYRGRNYGYTF.

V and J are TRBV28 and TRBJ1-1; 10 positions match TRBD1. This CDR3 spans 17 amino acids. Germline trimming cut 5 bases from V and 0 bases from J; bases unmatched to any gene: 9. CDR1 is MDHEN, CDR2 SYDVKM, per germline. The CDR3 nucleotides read TGTGCCAGCAGTGTGATCGGGACAGGGGCCTTGAACACTGAAGCTTTCTTT. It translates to CASSVIGTGALNTEAFF.

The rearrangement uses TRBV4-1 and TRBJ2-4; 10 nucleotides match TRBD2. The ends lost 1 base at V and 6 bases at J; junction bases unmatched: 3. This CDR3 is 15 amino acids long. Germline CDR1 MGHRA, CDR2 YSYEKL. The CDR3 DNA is TGCGCCAGCAGCCAAGGTCTAGCGGGGGTAAACATTCAGTACTTC. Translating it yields CASSQGLAGVNIQYF.

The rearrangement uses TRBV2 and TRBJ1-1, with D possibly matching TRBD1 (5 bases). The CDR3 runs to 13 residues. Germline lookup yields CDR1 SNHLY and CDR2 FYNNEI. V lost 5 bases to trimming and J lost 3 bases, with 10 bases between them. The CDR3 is CASSSDRDTEAFF. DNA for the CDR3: TGTGCCAGCAGTTCTGACAGAGACACTGAAGCTTTCTTT.

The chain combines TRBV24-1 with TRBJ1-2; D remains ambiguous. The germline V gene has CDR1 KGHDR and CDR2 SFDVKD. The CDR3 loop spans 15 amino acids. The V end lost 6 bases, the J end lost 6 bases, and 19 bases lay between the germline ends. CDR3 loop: CATSNQDLGRNGYTF. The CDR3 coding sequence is TGTGCCACCAGTAACCAGGACCTTGGGAGAAATGGCTACACCTTC.

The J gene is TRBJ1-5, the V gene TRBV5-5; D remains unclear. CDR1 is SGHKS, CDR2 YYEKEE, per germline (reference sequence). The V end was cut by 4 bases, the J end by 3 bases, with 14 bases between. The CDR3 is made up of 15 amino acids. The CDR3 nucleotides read TGTGCCAGCAGCCTATGGGCCGGCGACAATCAGCCCCAGCATTTT. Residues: CASSLWAGDNQPQHF.

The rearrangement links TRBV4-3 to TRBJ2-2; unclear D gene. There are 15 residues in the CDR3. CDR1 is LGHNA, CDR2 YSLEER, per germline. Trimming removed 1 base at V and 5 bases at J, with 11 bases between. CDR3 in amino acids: CASSQVIDGTGELFF. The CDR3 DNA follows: TGCGCCAGCAGCCAAGTAATTGACGGGACCGGGGAGCTGTTTTTT.

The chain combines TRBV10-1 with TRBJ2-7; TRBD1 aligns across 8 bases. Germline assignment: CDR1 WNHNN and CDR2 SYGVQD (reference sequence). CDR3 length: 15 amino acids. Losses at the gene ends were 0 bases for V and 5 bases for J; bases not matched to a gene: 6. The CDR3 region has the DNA TGCGCCAGCAGTGAGTCGGGGCAGGGGGCCGACGAGCAGTACTTC. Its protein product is CASSESGQGADEQYF.